This T cell receptor beta chain originates from a study of blood T cell repertoires in COVID-19. Background on the study: Samples of COVID-19 (acute and convalescent) were obtained from the United States, Italy and Spain.

This clone occurred once. Methods used by the authors: Reference gene primer amplification gave nucleated cell count estimates. Sequenced by immunoSEQ multiplex PCR; TCRdb stores in-frame clones only, minus some. D and trimming were read from the DNA, whereas the V and J calls and clone size are those reported in that table. The table lists roughly 190,000 clones, 82% of them singletons. V lost 3 bases to trimming and J lost 5 bases, with 10 bases between them. Germline V gene sequence: CDR1 SEHNR, CDR2 FQNEAQ (reference sequence). This CDR3 has 13 amino acids. Clinical histories supplied by participants themselves formed the basis of cohort assignment. The study counted Cohort 3 donors as recovered given two negative PCRs, clearance, or symptom resolution.

This receptor was obtained from a man aged 35-49 years who had recovered from COVID-19. The V call is TRBV7-9, the J call TRBJ1-1; D call uncertain. The material sequenced was PBMCs or T cells enriched from blood (not recorded which). The CDR3 sequence is CASSLFEGTEAFF. In DNA form, the CDR3 reads TGTGCCAGCAGCTTGTTCGAGGGTACTGAAGCTTTCTTT.